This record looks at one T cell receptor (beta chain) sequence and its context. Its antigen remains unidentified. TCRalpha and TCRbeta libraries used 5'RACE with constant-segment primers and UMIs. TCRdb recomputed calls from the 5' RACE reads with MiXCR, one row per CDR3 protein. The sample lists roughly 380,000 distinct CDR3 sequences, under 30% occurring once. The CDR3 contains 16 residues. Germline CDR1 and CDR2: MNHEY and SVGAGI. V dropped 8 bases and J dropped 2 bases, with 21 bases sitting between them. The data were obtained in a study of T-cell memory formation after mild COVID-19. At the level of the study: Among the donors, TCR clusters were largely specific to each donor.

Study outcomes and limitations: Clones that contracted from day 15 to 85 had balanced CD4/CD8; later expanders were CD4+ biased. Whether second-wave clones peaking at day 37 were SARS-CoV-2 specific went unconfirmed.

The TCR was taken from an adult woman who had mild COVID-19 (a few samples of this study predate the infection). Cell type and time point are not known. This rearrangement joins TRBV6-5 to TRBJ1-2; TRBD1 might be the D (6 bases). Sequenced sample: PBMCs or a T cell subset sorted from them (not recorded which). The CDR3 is CASSGGRRGENYGYTF. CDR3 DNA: TGTGCCAGCTCTGGAGGCCGAAGGGGGGAAAACTATGGCTACACCTTC.